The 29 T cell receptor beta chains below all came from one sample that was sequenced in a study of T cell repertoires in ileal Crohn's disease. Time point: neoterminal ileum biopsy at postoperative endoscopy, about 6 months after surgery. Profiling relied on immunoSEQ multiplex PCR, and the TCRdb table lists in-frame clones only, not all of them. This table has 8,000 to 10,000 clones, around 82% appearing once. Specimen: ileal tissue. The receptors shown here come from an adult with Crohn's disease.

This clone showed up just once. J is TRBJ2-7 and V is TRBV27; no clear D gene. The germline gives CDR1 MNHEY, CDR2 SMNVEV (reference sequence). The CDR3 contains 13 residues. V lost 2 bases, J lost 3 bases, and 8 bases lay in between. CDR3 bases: TGTGCCAGCAGTTTAGGGCTGAGCTACGAGCAGTACTTC. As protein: CASSLGLSYEQYF.

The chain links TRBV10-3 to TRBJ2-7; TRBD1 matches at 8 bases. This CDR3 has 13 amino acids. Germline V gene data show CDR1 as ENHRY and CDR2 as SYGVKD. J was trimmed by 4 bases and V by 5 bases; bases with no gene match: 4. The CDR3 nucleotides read TGTGCCATCAGTCACAGGGGGGTATACGAGCAGTACTTC. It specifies CAISHRGVYEQYF.

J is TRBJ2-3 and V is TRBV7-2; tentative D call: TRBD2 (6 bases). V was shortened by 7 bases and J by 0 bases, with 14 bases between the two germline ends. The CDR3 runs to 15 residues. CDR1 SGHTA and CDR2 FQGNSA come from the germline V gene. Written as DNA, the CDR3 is TGTGCCAGCATTAGCAGCCGGGGGAGCACAGATACGCAGTATTTT. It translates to CASISSRGSTDTQYF.

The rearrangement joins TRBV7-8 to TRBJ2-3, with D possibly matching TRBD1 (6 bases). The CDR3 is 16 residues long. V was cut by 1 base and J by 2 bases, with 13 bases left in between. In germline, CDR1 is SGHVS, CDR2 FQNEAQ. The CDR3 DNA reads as TGTGCCAGCAGCTTAGTGGTGGCAGGGGCCACAGATACGCAGTATTTT. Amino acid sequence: CASSLVVAGATDTQYF.

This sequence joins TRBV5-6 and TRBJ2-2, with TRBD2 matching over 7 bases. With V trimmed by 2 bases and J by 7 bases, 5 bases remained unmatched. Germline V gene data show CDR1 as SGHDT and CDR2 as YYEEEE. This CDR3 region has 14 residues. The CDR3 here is CASSLRGVIGELFF. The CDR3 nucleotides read TGTGCCAGCAGCTTACGGGGGGTGATCGGGGAGCTGTTTTTT.

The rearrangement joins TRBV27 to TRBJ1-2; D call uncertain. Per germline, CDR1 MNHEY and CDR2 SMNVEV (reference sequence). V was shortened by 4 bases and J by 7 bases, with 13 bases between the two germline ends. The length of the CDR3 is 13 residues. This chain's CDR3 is CASSYKGGGGYTF. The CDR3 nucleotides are TGTGCCAGCAGTTATAAGGGAGGTGGTGGCTACACCTTC.

CDR3: CASSAQGAREQYF. In nucleotides, the CDR3 is TGCGCCAGCAGCGCACAGGGGGCGAGGGAGCAGTACTTC. V is TRBV5-1 and J is TRBJ2-7, with 9 bases aligning to TRBD1. Losses at the gene ends were 4 bases for V and 7 bases for J; bases not matched to a gene: 6. This CDR3 region has 13 residues. Germline CDR1 SGHRS, CDR2 YFSETQ.

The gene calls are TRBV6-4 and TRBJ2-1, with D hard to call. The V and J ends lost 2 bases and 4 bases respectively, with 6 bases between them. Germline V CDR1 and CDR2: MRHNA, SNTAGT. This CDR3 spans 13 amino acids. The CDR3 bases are TGTGCCAGCAGTGACGAGGTTTACAATGAGCAGTTCTTC. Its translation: CASSDEVYNEQFF.

This chain's CDR3 is CASSATGTGSYEQYF. DNA of the CDR3: TGTGCCAGTAGTGCGACCGGGACAGGGTCCTACGAGCAGTACTTC. V is TRBV19 and J is TRBJ2-5; TRBD1 matches at 9 bases. The end of the DNA aligns better with TRBJ2-7, so the J call may be wrong. CDR1 is LNHDA and CDR2 is SQIVND in the germline V gene (reference sequence). The CDR3 is made up of 15 amino acids.

Written as DNA, the CDR3 is TGTGCCATCTCACCGGCAGGGGTCTACGAGCAGTACTTC. Encoded protein: CAISPAGVYEQYF. The genes are TRBV10-3 and TRBJ2-7, with a tentative D call TRBD1 (6 bases). The CDR3 length is 13 residues. The V gene's germline CDR1 is ENHRY and CDR2 SYGVKD. V shed 8 bases and J shed 3 bases, with 14 bases lying between them.

DNA for the CDR3: TGTGCCAGCAGCTTAGGCCGAGCGTCCCAAGAGACCCAGTACTTC. Amino acid sequence: CASSLGRASQETQYF. The rearrangement uses TRBV7-9 and TRBJ2-5, with D uncertain. The CDR3 has 15 residues. Trimming stripped 1 base from V and 1 base from J, with 10 bases between. Germline CDR1 SEHNR, CDR2 FQNEAQ (reference sequence).

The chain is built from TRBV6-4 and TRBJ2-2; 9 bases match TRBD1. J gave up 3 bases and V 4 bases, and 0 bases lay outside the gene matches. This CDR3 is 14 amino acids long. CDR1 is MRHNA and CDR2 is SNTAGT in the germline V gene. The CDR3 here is CASSGQGDTGELFF. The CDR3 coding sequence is TGTGCCAGCAGTGGACAGGGGGACACCGGGGAGCTGTTTTTT.

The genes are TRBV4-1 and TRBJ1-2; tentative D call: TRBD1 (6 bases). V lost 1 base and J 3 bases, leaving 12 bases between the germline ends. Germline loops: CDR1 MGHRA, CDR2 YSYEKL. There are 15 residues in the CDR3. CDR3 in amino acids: CASSQGQGTDYGYTF. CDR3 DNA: TGCGCCAGCAGCCAAGGCCAGGGGACCGACTATGGCTACACCTTC.

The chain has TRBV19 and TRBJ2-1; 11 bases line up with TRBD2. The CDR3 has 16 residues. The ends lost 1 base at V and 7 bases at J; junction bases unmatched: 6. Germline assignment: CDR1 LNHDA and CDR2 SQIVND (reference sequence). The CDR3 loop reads CASSIVASGGKNEQFF. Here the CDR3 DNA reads TGTGCCAGTAGTATAGTGGCTAGCGGGGGGAAAAATGAGCAGTTCTTC.

The CDR3 sequence is CASTNRGPNEKLFF. The CDR3 region has the DNA TGTGCCAGCACAAACAGGGGACCAAATGAAAAACTGTTTTTT. The gene calls are TRBV27 and TRBJ1-4; 7 nucleotides match TRBD1. The ends lost 7 bases at V and 5 bases at J; junction bases unmatched: 7. Germline lookup yields CDR1 MNHEY and CDR2 SMNVEV (reference sequence). The CDR3 spans 14 residues.

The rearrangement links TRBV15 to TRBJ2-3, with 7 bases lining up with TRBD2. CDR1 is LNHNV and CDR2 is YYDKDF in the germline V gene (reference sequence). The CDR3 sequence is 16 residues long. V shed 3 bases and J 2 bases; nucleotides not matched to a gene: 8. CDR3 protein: CATSRALGGVTDTQYF. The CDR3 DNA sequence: TGTGCCACCAGCAGGGCCCTGGGGGGGGTCACAGATACGCAGTATTTT.

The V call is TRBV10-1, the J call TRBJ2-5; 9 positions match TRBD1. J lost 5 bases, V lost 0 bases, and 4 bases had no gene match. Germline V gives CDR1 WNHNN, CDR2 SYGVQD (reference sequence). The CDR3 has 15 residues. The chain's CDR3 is CASSESTGGGETQYF. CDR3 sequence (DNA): TGCGCCAGCAGTGAGTCTACAGGGGGCGGGGAGACCCAGTACTTC.

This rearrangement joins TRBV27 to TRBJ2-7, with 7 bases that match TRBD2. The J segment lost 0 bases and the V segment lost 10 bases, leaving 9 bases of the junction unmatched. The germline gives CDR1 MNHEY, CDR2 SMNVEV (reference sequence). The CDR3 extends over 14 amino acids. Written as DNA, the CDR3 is TGTGCCACCCGGGCTAGCGGAGACTCCTACGAGCAGTACTTC. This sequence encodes CATRASGDSYEQYF.

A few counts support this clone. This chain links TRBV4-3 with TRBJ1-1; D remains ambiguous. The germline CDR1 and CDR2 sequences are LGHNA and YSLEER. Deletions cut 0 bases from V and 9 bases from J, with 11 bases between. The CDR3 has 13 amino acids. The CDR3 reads CASSQDGWQKAFF. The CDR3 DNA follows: TGCGCCAGCAGCCAAGACGGGTGGCAGAAAGCTTTCTTT.

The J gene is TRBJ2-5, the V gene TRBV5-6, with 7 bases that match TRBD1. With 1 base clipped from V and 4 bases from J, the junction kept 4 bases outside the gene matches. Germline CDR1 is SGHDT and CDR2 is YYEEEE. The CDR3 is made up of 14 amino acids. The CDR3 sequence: CASSLYQGVETQYF. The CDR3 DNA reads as TGTGCCAGCAGCTTGTATCAGGGGGTAGAGACCCAGTACTTC.

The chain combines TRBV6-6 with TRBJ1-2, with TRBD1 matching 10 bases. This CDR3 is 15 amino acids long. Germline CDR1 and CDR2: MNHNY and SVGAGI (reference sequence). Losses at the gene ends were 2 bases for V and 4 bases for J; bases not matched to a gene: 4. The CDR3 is CASSYGGQGSYGYTF. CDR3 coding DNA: TGTGCCAGCAGTTACGGGGGACAGGGGTCCTATGGCTACACCTTC.

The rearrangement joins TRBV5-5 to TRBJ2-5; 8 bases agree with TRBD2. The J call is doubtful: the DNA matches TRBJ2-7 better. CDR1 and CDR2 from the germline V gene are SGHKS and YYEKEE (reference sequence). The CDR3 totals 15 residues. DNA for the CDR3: TGTGCCAGCAGCCAACGGACTAGCTTAGACTACGAGCAGTACTTC. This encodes CASSQRTSLDYEQYF.

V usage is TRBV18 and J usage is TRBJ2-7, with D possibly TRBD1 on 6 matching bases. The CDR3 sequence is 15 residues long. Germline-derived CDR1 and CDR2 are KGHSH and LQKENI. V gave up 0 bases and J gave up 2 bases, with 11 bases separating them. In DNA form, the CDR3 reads TGTGCCAGCTCACCACCGGTACAGGGTCCCTACGAGCAGTACTTC. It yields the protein CASSPPVQGPYEQYF.

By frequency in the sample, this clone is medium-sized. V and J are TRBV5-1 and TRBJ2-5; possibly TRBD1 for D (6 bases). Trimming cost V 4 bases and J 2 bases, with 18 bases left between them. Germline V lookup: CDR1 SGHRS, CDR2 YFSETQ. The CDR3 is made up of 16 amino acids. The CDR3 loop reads CASSKEAQGRQETQYF. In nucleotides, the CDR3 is TGCGCCAGCAGCAAGGAGGCACAGGGACGTCAAGAGACCCAGTACTTC.

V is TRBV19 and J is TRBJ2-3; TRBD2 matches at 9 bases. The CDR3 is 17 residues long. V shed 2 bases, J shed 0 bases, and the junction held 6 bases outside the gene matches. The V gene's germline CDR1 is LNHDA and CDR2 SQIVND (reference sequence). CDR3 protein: CASSIMKAGGSTDTQYF. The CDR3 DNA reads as TGTGCCAGTAGTATAATGAAAGCGGGGGGAAGCACAGATACGCAGTATTTT.

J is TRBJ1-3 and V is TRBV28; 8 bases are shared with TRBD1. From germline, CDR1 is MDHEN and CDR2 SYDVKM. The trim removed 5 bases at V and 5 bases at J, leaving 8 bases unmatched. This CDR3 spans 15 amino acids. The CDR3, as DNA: TGTGCCAGCAGTCCTACAGGGGGGTTAAGAAACACCATATATTTT. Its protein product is CASSPTGGLRNTIYF.

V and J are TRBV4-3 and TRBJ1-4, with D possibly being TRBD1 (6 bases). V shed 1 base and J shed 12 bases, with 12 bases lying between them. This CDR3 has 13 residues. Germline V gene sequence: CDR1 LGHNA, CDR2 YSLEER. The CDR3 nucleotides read TGCGCCAGCAGCCAAGCTGTGGGGGCACAACTGTTTTTT. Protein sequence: CASSQAVGAQLFF.

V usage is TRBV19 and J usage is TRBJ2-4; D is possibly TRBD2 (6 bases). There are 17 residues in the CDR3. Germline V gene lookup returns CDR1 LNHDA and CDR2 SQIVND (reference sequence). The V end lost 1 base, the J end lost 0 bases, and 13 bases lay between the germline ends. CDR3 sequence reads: CASSIGGTAVAKNIQYF. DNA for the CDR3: TGTGCCAGTAGTATAGGCGGGACCGCGGTAGCCAAAAACATTCAGTACTTC.

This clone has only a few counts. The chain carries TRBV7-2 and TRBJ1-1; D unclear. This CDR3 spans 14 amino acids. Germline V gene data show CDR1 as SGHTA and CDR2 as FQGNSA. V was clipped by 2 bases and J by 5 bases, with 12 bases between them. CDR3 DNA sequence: TGTGCCAGCAGCTTATTAATCGACGGGACTGAAGCTTTCTTT. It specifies CASSLLIDGTEAFF.